The clone carrying this TCR beta chain has more than one count but fewer than ten. The source of the sample is a study of CD8+ T cells in alopecia areata. Once RNA had been extracted, it was reverse transcribed into cDNA to act as the sequencing template. Clones were sequenced by immunoSEQ multiplex PCR, and TCRdb holds only the in-frame ones, with some missing. The profile shows hundreds of thousands of clones, roughly 64% of them singletons. The treatment was: oral pan-JAK inhibitor, 5-10 mg twice daily. Germline CDR1 reads MDHEN; CDR2 reads SYDVKM. Unmatched junction bases numbered 6, after V lost 6 bases and J lost 5 bases. This CDR3 contains 13 residues.

This receptor was obtained from a human donor with alopecia areata. The chain is built from TRBV28 and TRBJ1-1, with 7 bases fitting TRBD1. Specimen: CD4+ T cells sorted from blood, collected at week 24, from a patient treated with tofacitinib. The chain's CDR3 is CASSQGDKTEAFF. In DNA form, the CDR3 reads TGTGCCAGCAGCCAGGGGGATAAAACTGAAGCTTTCTTT.